This TCR beta chain comes out of a study of CD8 T cells in ankylosing spondylitis (dated by TCRdb to 2015 to 2018). A note on the overall study: The study profiled T cell receptor beta repertoires in healthy donors and ankylosing spondylitis patients to find disease-linked TCR variants. Peripheral blood was sampled, and synovial fluid was additionally collected from ankylosing spondylitis patients. The full study cohort comprised 25 ankylosing spondylitis patients and roughly 100 healthy donors. The paper's findings and limits, for the study overall: Some motif variants were previously reported in synovial fluid and blood of reactive arthritis patients, suggesting common disease-initiation mechanisms. The disease-linked clones were reported as significantly enriched in matched synovial fluid samples from ankylosing spondylitis patients. A TCR beta motif made up of fewer than 10 highly homologous amino acid variants appeared to be characteristic of blood from ankylosing spondylitis patients. In peripheral blood, the disease-linked clones were found at relatively low frequencies and had a CD8+ phenotype.

Sequencing was carried out with an Illumina HiSeq 2500. Quantitative 5'-RACE with molecular barcodes was the method used to prepare the TCR beta libraries. The study's processing was this. To identify disease-linked TCR variants, a new computational method was used, one built on a probabilistic model of VDJ rearrangement. Through fastp at Q25 and MiXCR, TCRdb rebuilt clones from the public reads, retaining in-frame beta chains. Entries that share a CDR3 protein sequence are merged under the most common genes and DNA. TCRdb's processing, not the study's, gives the V and J calls here. This sample lists 750,000 to 850,000 distinct CDR3 sequences; approximately 12% were detected once. Under 0.6% of the sample is in the top ten clones. This clonotype was picked up a small number of times. Its cognate antigen has yet to be identified. Per-nucleotide qualities are absent, and no much larger clonotype sits a single base away.

The specimen was blood, either unsorted or a sorted T cell fraction (not recorded which). The TCR originated in a male donor with ankylosing spondylitis.

The DNA reads TGTGCCAGCAGTTATCAACAGGGAGGACATGGCTACACCTTC. It translates as CASSYQQGGHGYTF. The chain employs TRBV6-5 and TRBJ1-2; possibly the D gene is TRBD1, per 6 matching bases. V sheds 3 bases and J sheds 6 bases, leaving 14 bases between their ends. Per the germline V gene, MNHEY is the CDR1 and SVGAGI is the CDR2. CDR3 length: 14 amino acids, cysteine to phenylalanine. Solely the CDR3 DNA is kept, with 42 bases framed from the first base.